One and the same sample provided the 32 T cell receptor beta chains below, sequenced in a study of blood T cell repertoires in COVID-19. The repertoire was sequenced with immunoSEQ multiplex PCR; TCRdb's copy has only in-frame clones and lacks some. The sample has 85,000 or so clones, nearly 95% seen once. Sequenced material: peripheral blood. The origin of the receptors is a human donor with active COVID-19. The donor label of this sample is uncertain.

The chain employs TRBV7-2 and TRBJ2-7; TRBD1 agrees at 8 bases. The CDR3 loop spans 19 amino acids. Losses at the gene ends were 5 bases for V and 4 bases for J; bases not matched to a gene: 22. The germline V gene has CDR1 SGHTA and CDR2 FQGNSA. As DNA, the CDR3 is TGTGCCAGCAGCGGCCGACTAAACATAAACAGGGGGAGAGTTTACGAGCAGTACTTC. This gives the protein CASSGRLNINRGRVYEQYF.

J is TRBJ2-5 and V is TRBV19, with 7 bases matching TRBD2. The CDR3 sequence is 14 residues long. Unmatched junction bases numbered 6, after V lost 3 bases and J lost 5 bases. The germline V gene has CDR1 LNHDA and CDR2 SQIVND (reference sequence). CDR3 sequence (DNA): TGTGCCAGTAGTATGGGGGGGTTGGGGGAGACCCAGTACTTC. It specifies CASSMGGLGETQYF. Full variable domain (missing parts from reference TRBV19 and TRBJ2-5): DGGITQSPKYLFRKEGQNVTLSCEQNLNHDAMYWYRQDPGQGLRLIYYSQIVNDFQKGDIAEGYSVSREKKESFPLTVTSAQKNPTAFYLCASSMGGLGETQYFGPGTRLLVL.

V gene TRBV6-2 or TRBV6-3 combines with J gene TRBJ2-5; 11 bases match TRBD2. This CDR3 has 19 amino acids. After removal of 4 bases from V and 5 bases from J, the junction contained 18 bases not matched to a gene. Germline V gene lookup returns CDR1 MNHEY and CDR2 SVGEGT. The CDR3 protein is CASSLPAWLAGGKFETQYF. CDR3 bases: TGTGCCAGCAGTTTACCAGCATGGCTAGCGGGAGGCAAGTTCGAGACCCAGTACTTC.

This chain connects TRBV19 to TRBJ2-7; 9 nucleotides line up with TRBD2. Germline V gene sequence: CDR1 LNHDA, CDR2 SQIVND (reference sequence). The V segment lost 7 bases and the J segment 6 bases; nucleotides outside the gene matches: 7. The CDR3 spans 13 residues. The DNA for the CDR3 is TGTGCCAGTAATAAAGCGGGAGGACTCGAGCAGTACTTC. Residues: CASNKAGGLEQYF.

The rearrangement uses TRBV15 and TRBJ2-1; D possibly corresponds to TRBD1 (6 bases). Trimming removed 0 bases from V and 8 bases from J, with 17 bases in between. CDR1 and CDR2 (germline): LNHNV, YYDKDF (reference sequence). The CDR3 has 16 amino acids. Here the CDR3 DNA reads TGTGCCACCAGCAGAGATATAGGGACAAGGGGATATGAGCAGTTCTTC. It yields the protein CATSRDIGTRGYEQFF.

CDR3: CASSFSGSSYNEQFF. In DNA, the CDR3 is TGTGCCAGCAGCTTCAGCGGGAGTTCCTACAATGAGCAGTTCTTC. V is TRBV6-4 and J is TRBJ2-1; 8 nucleotides agree with TRBD2. The germline gives CDR1 MRHNA, CDR2 SNTAGT. CDR3 length equals 15 residues. J lost 1 base, V lost 6 bases, and 5 bases had no gene match.

This chain links TRBV6-5 with TRBJ2-3, with D possibly being TRBD2 (5 bases). Germline-derived CDR1 and CDR2 are MNHEY and SVGAGI. The CDR3 runs to 13 residues. Trimming removed 2 bases from V and 5 bases from J, with 8 bases in between. The CDR3 region has the DNA TGTGCCAGCAGTTACAACGGAGGAGATACGCAGTATTTT. As protein: CASSYNGGDTQYF.

The rearrangement links TRBV4-1 to TRBJ2-1; 12 nucleotides line up with TRBD2. J gave up 6 bases and V 3 bases, and 15 bases lay outside the gene matches. Per germline, CDR1 MGHRA and CDR2 YSYEKL. The CDR3 loop spans 19 amino acids. The chain's CDR3 is CASSHGRGLTSGSFNEQFF. The CDR3 nucleotides are TGCGCCAGCAGCCATGGACGGGGATTGACTAGCGGGAGTTTCAATGAGCAGTTCTTC.

The V and J genes are TRBV21-1 and TRBJ1-1; no DNA check was done on the table's D call, TRBD1. TRBV21-1 represents a pseudogene. The CDR3 loop spans 16 amino acids. The CDR3 nucleotides read TGTGCCAGCAGCAGAGGGGCCTGGACAGGGCGATGGGAAGCTTTCTTT. It codes for CASSRGAWTGRWEAFF.

The chain combines TRBV14 with TRBJ2-3, with D possibly being TRBD2 (5 bases). This CDR3 has 13 amino acids. Trimming took 8 bases from V and 4 from J, leaving 13 bases between them. Per the germline V gene, CDR1 is SGHDN and CDR2 is FVKESK. CDR3 in amino acids: CASGEPSADTQYF. CDR3 DNA sequence: TGTGCCAGCGGGGAGCCAAGTGCAGATACGCAGTATTTT.

CDR3 amino acids: CASSLLLGADGYTF. CDR3 nucleotides: TGTGCCAGCAGCTTATTGCTGGGGGCGGATGGCTACACCTTC. V usage is TRBV7-2 and J usage is TRBJ1-2, with D maybe TRBD1 (6 bases). The CDR3 is 14 amino acids. Between the trimmed V and J ends, which lost 2 bases and 6 bases, there was a span of 13 bases. CDR1 SGHTA and CDR2 FQGNSA come from the germline V gene. Variable domain in full (rest from reference TRBV7-2 and TRBJ1-2): GAGVSQSPSNKVTEKGKDVELRCDPISGHTALYWYRQSLGQGLEFLIYFQGNSAPDKSGLPSDRFSAERTGGSVSTLTIQRTQQEDSAVYLCASSLLLGADGYTFGSGTRLTVV.

The rearrangement joins TRBV6-2 or TRBV6-3 to TRBJ1-2; 7 bases match TRBD1. After removal of 6 bases from V and 14 bases from J, the junction contained 12 bases not matched to a gene. CDR1 and CDR2 from the germline V gene are MNHEY and SVGEGT. CDR3 length: 12 amino acids. CDR3 nucleotide sequence: TGTGCCAGCAGCGTCAGGGACAGTGTGAGAACCTTC. This translates into CASSVRDSVRTF.

CDR3 residues: CASSVQRPNTGELFF. The CDR3 DNA is TGCGCCAGCAGTGTCCAGCGCCCGAACACCGGGGAGCTGTTTTTT. V usage is TRBV10-2 and J usage is TRBJ2-2; D gene uncertain. CDR3 length: 15 amino acids. Germline lookup yields CDR1 WSHSY and CDR2 SAAADI. Trimming stripped 4 bases from V and 0 bases from J, with 9 bases between.

The V gene is TRBV7-9, the J gene TRBJ2-5; TRBD1 aligns across 11 bases. The CDR3 spans 15 residues. The trim removed 2 bases at V and 2 bases at J, leaving 1 base unmatched. Germline V gene lookup returns CDR1 SEHNR and CDR2 FQNEAQ (reference sequence). The DNA of the CDR3 is TGTGCCAGCAGCTTAAGGGACAGGGGGCAAGAGACCCAGTACTTC. This codes for CASSLRDRGQETQYF.

A single count supports this clone. This chain uses TRBV6-5 with TRBJ2-2; D uncertain. Germline V gives CDR1 MNHEY, CDR2 SVGAGI. This CDR3 is 15 amino acids long. The V and J ends lost 0 bases and 5 bases respectively, with 10 bases between them. Here the CDR3 reads CASSYSMAVTGELFF. The CDR3 nucleotides read TGTGCCAGCAGTTACTCGATGGCAGTAACCGGGGAGCTGTTTTTT.

This clone was picked up one time. The chain is built from TRBV27 and TRBJ1-2; 8 nucleotides agree with TRBD1. CDR1 MNHEY and CDR2 SMNVEV come from the germline V gene (reference sequence). This CDR3 has 14 residues. V was clipped by 2 bases and J by 4 bases; unmatched bases: 3. The CDR3 DNA is TGTGCCAGCAGTTTAAGACAGGGGCTCTATGGCTACACCTTC. Its protein is CASSLRQGLYGYTF.

The chain recombines TRBV5-4 with TRBJ1-1, with D perhaps TRBD1 (5 bases). CDR1 and CDR2 from the germline V gene are SGHNT and YYREEE (reference sequence). V gave up 4 bases and J gave up 6 bases, with 16 bases separating them. This CDR3 contains 14 residues. CDR3 protein: CASSTEFQGSEAFF. CDR3 bases: TGTGCCAGCAGCACCGAGTTCCAGGGATCTGAAGCTTTCTTT.

V and J are TRBV2 and TRBJ1-2; D is possibly TRBD1 (6 bases). V lost 1 base, J lost 6 bases, and 9 bases lay in between. CDR3 length equals 13 residues. CDR1 is SNHLY, CDR2 FYNNEI, per germline. CDR3 bases: TGTGCCAGCAGTGAAGTCCAGGGGCATGGCTACACCTTC. As protein: CASSEVQGHGYTF.

Turning to this clone: At one boundary the junction diverges from the germline segment, which might be a read error. The chain recombines TRBV20-1 with TRBJ2-3; maybe TRBD2 (5 bases). The CDR3 sequence is 13 residues long. Germline assignment: CDR1 DFQATT and CDR2 SNEGSKA (reference sequence). The CDR3 loop reads CSASLSGTYTQYF. CDR3 bases: TGCAGTGCTAGTCTGAGCGGCACATATACGCAGTATTTT.

The chain couples TRBV11-3 to TRBJ1-1, with a possible D match to TRBD1 (5 bases). This CDR3 comprises 13 residues. CDR1 is SGHNT and CDR2 is YENEEA in the germline V gene. Trimming took 5 bases from V and 3 from J, leaving 10 bases between them. DNA of the CDR3: TGTGCCAGCAGCCGGAAGGGGTACACTGAAGCTTTCTTT. It translates to CASSRKGYTEAFF.

V and J are TRBV11-3 and TRBJ2-2; 8 nucleotides agree with TRBD1. The CDR3 runs to 13 residues. Germline lookup yields CDR1 SGHNT and CDR2 YENEEA. Losses at the gene ends were 8 bases for V and 2 bases for J; bases not matched to a gene: 1. Here the CDR3 DNA reads TGTGCCAGCGGACAGGGAAACACCGGGGAGCTGTTTTTT. Encoded protein: CASGQGNTGELFF.

The chain has TRBV19 and TRBJ2-5, with 12 positions matching TRBD1. The germline V gene encodes CDR1 LNHDA and CDR2 SQIVND (reference sequence). The CDR3 contains 15 residues. V gave up 4 bases and J gave up 6 bases; unmatched junction bases: 6. The CDR3 region is CASSSGTGGSQTQYF. CDR3 DNA sequence: TGTGCCAGTAGTAGTGGGACAGGGGGCTCGCAGACCCAGTACTTC.

The V gene is TRBV7-8, the J gene TRBJ2-3; 12 bases fit TRBD2. From germline, CDR1 is SGHVS and CDR2 FQNEAQ. The CDR3 sequence is 17 residues long. The V gene end was trimmed by 2 bases and the J gene end by 4 bases; junction bases not matched to a gene: 7. CDR3 region: CASSLRPTSGSSDTQYF. The CDR3 DNA follows: TGTGCCAGCAGCTTACGTCCGACTAGCGGGAGCTCAGATACGCAGTATTTT.

The V and J genes are TRBV10-1 and TRBJ2-1; TRBD1 matches 7 bases. CDR3 length equals 13 residues. Trimming at V came to 5 bases and at J to 7 bases, leaving 5 bases not matched to a gene. CDR1 is WNHNN and CDR2 is SYGVQD in the germline V gene (reference sequence). CDR3 DNA: TGCGCCAGCAGTAAACAGACAGGGAATGAGCAGTTCTTC. It specifies CASSKQTGNEQFF.

V is TRBV11-3 and J is TRBJ1-2; 9 nucleotides align to TRBD1. CDR3 length: 15 amino acids. Germline CDR1 reads SGHNT; CDR2 reads YENEEA. Trimming took 3 bases from V and 8 from J; bases not matched to a gene: 10. CDR3 residues: CASSLMGDREEGYTF. The CDR3 DNA reads TGTGCCAGCAGCTTGATGGGGGACAGGGAGGAAGGCTACACCTTC. The entire variable domain, with the rest obtained from reference TRBV11-3 and TRBJ1-2, is as follows: EAGVVQSPRYKIIEKKQPVAFWCNPISGHNTLYWYLQNLGQGPELLIRYENEEAVDDSQLPKDRFSAERLKGVDSTLKIQPAELGDSAVYLCASSLMGDREEGYTFGSGTRLTVV.

The chain uses TRBV5-1 and TRBJ2-3; no definite D call. The V end was cut by 7 bases, the J end by 4 bases, with 13 bases between. The CDR3 has 13 amino acids. In germline, CDR1 is SGHRS, CDR2 YFSETQ. The CDR3 coding sequence is TGCGCCAGCGCGAGCCAAACGGCAGATACGCAGTATTTT. Translating gives CASASQTADTQYF.

V usage is TRBV5-5 and J usage is TRBJ1-1; TRBD1 agrees at 12 bases. CDR1 and CDR2 from the germline V gene are SGHKS and YYEKEE (reference sequence). The CDR3 has 16 residues. V lost 4 bases, J lost 3 bases, and 7 bases stayed unmatched. The CDR3 sequence is CASSNGDRGLHTEAFF. The CDR3 bases are TGTGCCAGCAGCAACGGGGACAGGGGGCTTCACACTGAAGCTTTCTTT.

This clone appeared once. The chain carries TRBV10-3 and TRBJ2-1; D remains ambiguous. Germline V lookup: CDR1 ENHRY, CDR2 SYGVKD. V gave up 3 bases and J gave up 5 bases, with 14 bases separating them. CDR3 length: 15 residues. The CDR3 sequence: CAISDELRRDNEQFF. The CDR3 nucleotides read TGTGCCATCAGTGACGAGCTGCGCCGGGACAATGAGCAGTTCTTC.

The CDR3 region is CSVVQDSLGANVLTF. The CDR3 DNA follows: TGCAGCGTTGTTCAGGACTCCCTGGGGGCCAACGTCCTGACTTTC. The chain links TRBV29-1 to TRBJ2-6; a weak D match, TRBD2 (5 bases). Germline V gives CDR1 SQVTM, CDR2 ANQGSEA. V shed 4 bases and J shed 4 bases, with 14 bases lying between them. CDR3 length: 15 residues.

The chain uses TRBV6-5 and TRBJ2-7; TRBD1 matches 11 bases. The CDR3 runs 15 residues. CDR1 is MNHEY and CDR2 is SVGAGI in the germline V gene. V dropped 6 bases and J dropped 5; count of bases not matched to a gene: 9. The CDR3 sequence is CASSINRDRGNEQYF. Written as DNA, the CDR3 is TGTGCCAGCAGCATAAACCGGGACAGGGGGAACGAGCAGTACTTC.

The chain couples TRBV3-1 (or the pseudogene TRBV3-2) to TRBJ2-3; the match to TRBD2 covers 11 bases. Germline trimming cut 1 base from V and 5 bases from J; bases unmatched to any gene: 11. The germline V gene encodes CDR1 LGHDT and CDR2 YNNKEL (reference sequence). The CDR3 length is 18 residues. The CDR3 coding sequence is TGTGCCAGCAGCCAAGCGCCTAGCGGGAGGCAATCGGGAGATACGCAGTATTTT. The encoded protein is CASSQAPSGRQSGDTQYF.

This rearrangement joins TRBV14 to TRBJ1-1; D unresolved. CDR1 SGHDN and CDR2 FVKESK come from the germline V gene. V gave up 3 bases and J gave up 8 bases, with 13 bases separating them. The length of the CDR3 is 13 residues. CDR3: CASSQYGRGEAFF. CDR3 bases: TGTGCCAGCAGCCAGTATGGGCGGGGAGAAGCTTTCTTT.